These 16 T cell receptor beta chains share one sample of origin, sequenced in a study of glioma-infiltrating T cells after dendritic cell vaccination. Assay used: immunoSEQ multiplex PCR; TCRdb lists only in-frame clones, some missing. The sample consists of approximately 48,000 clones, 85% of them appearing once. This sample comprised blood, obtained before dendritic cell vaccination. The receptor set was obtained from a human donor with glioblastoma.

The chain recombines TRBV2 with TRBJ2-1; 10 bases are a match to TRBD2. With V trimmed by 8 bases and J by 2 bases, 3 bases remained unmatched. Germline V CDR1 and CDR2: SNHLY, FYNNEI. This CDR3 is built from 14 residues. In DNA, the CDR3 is TGTGCCAGCGGAGCGGGAGGGCCCTACAATGAGCAGTTCTTC. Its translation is CASGAGGPYNEQFF.

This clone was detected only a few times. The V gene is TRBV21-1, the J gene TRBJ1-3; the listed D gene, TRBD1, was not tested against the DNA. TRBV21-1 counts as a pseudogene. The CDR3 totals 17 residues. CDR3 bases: TGTGCCAGCAGCAAAAAAAGTGGGGGCAGGTCTGGAAACACCATATATTTT. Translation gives CASSKKSGGRSGNTIYF.

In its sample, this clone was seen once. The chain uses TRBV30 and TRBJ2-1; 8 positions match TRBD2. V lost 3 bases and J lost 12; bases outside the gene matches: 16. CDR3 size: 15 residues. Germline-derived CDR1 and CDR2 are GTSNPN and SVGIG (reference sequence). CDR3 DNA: TGTGCCTGGAGCGACCGGCAGCGGGGGTGGCATGGGCAGTTCTTC. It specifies CAWSDRQRGWHGQFF. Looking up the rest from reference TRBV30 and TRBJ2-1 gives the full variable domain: SQTIHQWPATLVQPVGSPLSLECTVEGTSNPNLYWYRQAAGRGLQLLFYSVGIGQISSEVPQNLSASRPQDRQFILSSKKLLLSDSGFYLCAWSDRQRGWHGQFFGPGTRLTVL.

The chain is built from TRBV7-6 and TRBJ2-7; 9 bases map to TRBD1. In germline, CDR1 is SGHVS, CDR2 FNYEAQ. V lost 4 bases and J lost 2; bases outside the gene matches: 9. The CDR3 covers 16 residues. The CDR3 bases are TGTGCCAGCAGCTCCCTTCCCAGACAGGGGGCCTACGAGCAGTACTTC. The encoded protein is CASSSLPRQGAYEQYF.

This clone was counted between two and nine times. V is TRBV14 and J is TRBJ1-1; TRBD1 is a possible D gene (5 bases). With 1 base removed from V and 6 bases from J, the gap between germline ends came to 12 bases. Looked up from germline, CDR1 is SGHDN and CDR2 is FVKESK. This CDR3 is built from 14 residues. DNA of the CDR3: TGTGCCAGCAGCCAAGTTTATGGGGGGGCTGAAGCTTTCTTT. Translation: CASSQVYGGAEAFF.

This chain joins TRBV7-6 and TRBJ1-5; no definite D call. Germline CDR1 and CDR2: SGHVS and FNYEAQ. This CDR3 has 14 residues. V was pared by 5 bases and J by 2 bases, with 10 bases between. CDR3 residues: CASSPGGGNQPQHF. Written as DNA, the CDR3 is TGTGCCAGCAGCCCCGGCGGGGGCAATCAGCCCCAGCATTTT.

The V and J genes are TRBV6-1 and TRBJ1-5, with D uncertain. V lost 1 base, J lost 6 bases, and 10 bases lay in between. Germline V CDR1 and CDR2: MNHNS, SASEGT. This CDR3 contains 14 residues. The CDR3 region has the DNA TGTGCCAGCAGTGAAGGGCAATCCGCTCAGCCCCAGCATTTT. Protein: CASSEGQSAQPQHF.

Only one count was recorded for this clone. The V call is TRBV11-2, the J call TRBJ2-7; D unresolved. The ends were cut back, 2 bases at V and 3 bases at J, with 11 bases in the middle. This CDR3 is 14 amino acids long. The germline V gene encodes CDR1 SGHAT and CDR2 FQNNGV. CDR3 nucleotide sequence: TGTGCCAGCAGCTTAAATGCCTATAACTACGAGCAGTACTTC. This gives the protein CASSLNAYNYEQYF.

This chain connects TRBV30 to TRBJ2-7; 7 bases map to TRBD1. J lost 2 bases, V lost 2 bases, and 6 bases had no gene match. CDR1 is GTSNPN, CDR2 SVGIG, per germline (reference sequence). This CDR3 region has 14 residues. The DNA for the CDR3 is TGTGCCTGGAGTTCGGGACAGTCAACCTACGAGCAGTACTTC. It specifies CAWSSGQSTYEQYF. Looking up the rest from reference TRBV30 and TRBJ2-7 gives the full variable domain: SQTIHQWPATLVQPVGSPLSLECTVEGTSNPNLYWYRQAAGRGLQLLFYSVGIGQISSEVPQNLSASRPQDRQFILSSKKLLLSDSGFYLCAWSSGQSTYEQYFGPGTRLTVT.

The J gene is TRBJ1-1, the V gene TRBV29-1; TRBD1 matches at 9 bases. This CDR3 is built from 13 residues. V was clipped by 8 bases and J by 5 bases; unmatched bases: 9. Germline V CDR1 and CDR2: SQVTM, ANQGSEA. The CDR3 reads CSTTDRGGTEAFF. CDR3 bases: TGCAGCACAACGGACAGGGGAGGGACTGAAGCTTTCTTT.

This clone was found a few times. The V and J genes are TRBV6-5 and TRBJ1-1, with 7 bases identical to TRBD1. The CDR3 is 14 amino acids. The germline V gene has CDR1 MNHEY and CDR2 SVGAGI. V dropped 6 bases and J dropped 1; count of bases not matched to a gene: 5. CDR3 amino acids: CASRLQGRNTEAFF. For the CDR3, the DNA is TGTGCCAGCAGGCTACAGGGGCGGAACACTGAAGCTTTCTTT.

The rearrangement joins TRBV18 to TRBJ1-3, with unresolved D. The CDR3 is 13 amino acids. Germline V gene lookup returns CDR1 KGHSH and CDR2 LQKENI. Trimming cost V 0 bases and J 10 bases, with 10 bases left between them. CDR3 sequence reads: CASSPPSRETIYF. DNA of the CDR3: TGTGCCAGCTCACCACCGTCGAGGGAGACCATATATTTT.

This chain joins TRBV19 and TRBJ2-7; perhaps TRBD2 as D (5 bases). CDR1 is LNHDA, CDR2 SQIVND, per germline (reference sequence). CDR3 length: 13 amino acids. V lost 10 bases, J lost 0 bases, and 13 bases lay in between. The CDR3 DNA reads TGTGCCACCCGAGCGGAAAGCTCCTACGAGCAGTACTTC. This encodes CATRAESSYEQYF.

The CDR3 sequence: CASSPLQGAHTEAFF. CDR3 sequence (DNA): TGTGCCAGCTCACCGCTACAGGGGGCGCACACTGAAGCTTTCTTT. This chain uses TRBV18 with TRBJ1-1, with TRBD1 matching over 9 bases. This CDR3 has 15 amino acids. Unmatched junction bases numbered 5, after V lost 3 bases and J lost 3 bases. Looked up from germline, CDR1 is KGHSH and CDR2 is LQKENI. The variable domain in full, with the rest retrieved from reference TRBV18 and TRBJ1-1, is NAGVMQNPRHLVRRRGQEARLRCSPMKGHSHVYWYRQLPEEGLKFMVYLQKENIIDESGMPKERFSAEFPKEGPSILRIQQVVRGDSAAYFCASSPLQGAHTEAFFGQGTRLTVV.

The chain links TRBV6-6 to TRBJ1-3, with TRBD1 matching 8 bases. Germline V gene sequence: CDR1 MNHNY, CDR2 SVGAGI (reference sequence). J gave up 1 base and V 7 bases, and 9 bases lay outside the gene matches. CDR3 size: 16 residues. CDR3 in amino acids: CASNYQTGASGNTIYF. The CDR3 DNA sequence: TGTGCCAGCAACTACCAGACAGGGGCATCTGGAAACACCATATATTTT.

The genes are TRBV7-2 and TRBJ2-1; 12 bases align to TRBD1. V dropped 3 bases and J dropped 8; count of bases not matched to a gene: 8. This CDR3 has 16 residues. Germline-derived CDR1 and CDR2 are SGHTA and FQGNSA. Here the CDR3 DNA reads TGTGCCAGCAGCTTCACCGGGACAGGGGGCGGCTATGAGCAGTTCTTC. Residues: CASSFTGTGGGYEQFF.